These T cell receptor beta chains were read from a single sample in a study of regulatory T cells in long-lasting Graves disease. TCRdb passed the multiplex PCR reads through MiXCR, listing each CDR3 protein once. Among approximately 540,000 distinct CDR3 sequences listed, about 11% were seen once. Another study also made use of these data, one on T cells in Graves' hyperthyroidism and ophthalmopathy.

The source was peripheral blood mononuclear cells (PBMCs), collected at new diagnosis, from a patient treated with antithyroid drugs. These receptor sequences come from a woman aged 25 to 45 with Graves disease. CDR3s include the opening cysteine and the closing phenylalanine or tryptophan. The order of the fields is V gene, D gene, clone size, J gene, CDR3 DNA, CDR3 protein. D genes are given only for firm matches. For some rows the clone size is stated as once, few or many, or as a class when expanded; others skip it.

>TRBV12-3/TRBV12-4|.|many|TRBJ2-6
TGTGCCAGCAGTTTACGGGCAGCTGGGGCCAACGTCCTGACTTTC
CASSLRAAGANVLTF
>TRBV6-4|TRBD2|few|TRBJ2-1
TGTGCCAGCACCACAAGGGGGATGGGTGTAGCGGGGTTCTACAATGAGCAGTTCTTC
CASTTRGMGVAGFYNEQFF
>TRBV11-2|TRBD1|many|TRBJ2-5
TGTGCCAGCAGCCCGGGGGTGGACAGGGAGGAAGAGACCCAGTACTTC
CASSPGVDREEETQYF
>TRBV7-2|TRBD1|many|TRBJ1-2
TGTGCCAGCAGCCGGGACAGTAACTATGGCTACACCTTC
CASSRDSNYGYTF
>TRBV11-1|TRBD2|.|TRBJ2-7
TGTGCCAGCAGCTTAGAGCGGCTAGCGGGAGAAAACGAGCAGTACTTC
CASSLERLAGENEQYF
>TRBV19|TRBD2|.|TRBJ2-7
TGTGCCAGTAGTATTGACGGGAGGGCCGGGCAGTACTTC
CASSIDGRAGQYF
>TRBV6-5|TRBD1|.|TRBJ1-3
TGTGCCAGCAGTTTATCCGACAGGGGGAAAAACACCATATATTTT
CASSLSDRGKNTIYF
>TRBV10-3|TRBD2|many|TRBJ2-5
TGTGCCATCAGTGAGTCCGTGGGACTAGCAAAAGAGACCCAGTACTTC
CAISESVGLAKETQYF
>TRBV6-2/TRBV6-3|.|few|TRBJ1-5
TGTGCCAGCAGTTTCCGGACAGCCATAGCAATCAGCCCCCAGCATTTT
CASSFRTAIAISPQHF
>TRBV29-1|.|many|TRBJ2-1
TGCAGCGTTGTGGAAGAGTCGGGTAGTGAGCAGTTCTTC
CSVVEESGSEQFF
>TRBV6-9|.|many|TRBJ1-6
TGTGCCAGCAGTTACTCACAACCTACAGGGTCTGATTCACCCCTCCACTTT
CASSYSQPTGSDSPLHF
>TRBV7-9|TRBD1|many|TRBJ2-7
TGTGCCAGCAGCTTGACAGGGTGGGACGAGCAGTACTTC
CASSLTGWDEQYF
>TRBV28|.|many|TRBJ2-1
TGTGCCACCTCGGACGAAACTTACAATGAGCAGTTCTTC
CATSDETYNEQFF
>TRBV5-1|.|.|TRBJ1-1
TGCGCCAGCAGCACAACCGGGACAAACACTGAAGCTTTCTTT
CASSTTGTNTEAFF
>TRBV20-1|.|many|TRBJ1-6
TGCAGTGCTAGAGAACCCTGGACAGAACCTTATAATTCACCCCTCCACTTT
CSAREPWTEPYNSPLHF
>TRBV19|TRBD1|many|TRBJ1-2
TGTGCCGTGGGACAGACTTGGGACTATGGCTACACCTTC
CAVGQTWDYGYTF
>TRBV6-5|.|many|TRBJ2-6
TGTGCCAGCAGTTATGGTAGCTCTGGGGCCAACGTCCTGACTTTC
CASSYGSSGANVLTF
>TRBV7-8|.|many|TRBJ1-4
TGTGCCAGCAGCTTAGGAGGGCCTGAAAAACTGTTTTTT
CASSLGGPEKLFF
>TRBV18|TRBD2|few|TRBJ2-3
TGTGCCAGCTCTACAGGAAGCGGGAGGGCCGCAGATACGCAGTATTTT
CASSTGSGRAADTQYF
>TRBV6-1|.|many|TRBJ2-7
TGTGCCAGCAGGCGAAAACCCGGGACCCCATCCGGGCAGTACTTC
CASRRKPGTPSGQYF
>TRBV12-3/TRBV12-4|.|few|TRBJ1-5
TGTGCCAGCAGTTGGTCAGCATATAGCAATCAGCCCCAGCATTTT
CASSWSAYSNQPQHF
>TRBV7-2|.|few|TRBJ2-5
TGTGCCAGCAGCTTAGATCTGAAGGCCCAGTACTTC
CASSLDLKAQYF
>TRBV7-9|TRBD1|many|TRBJ2-5
TGTGCCAGCAGCTTAGTGAGGGACAGAGGACAAGAGACCCAGTACTTC
CASSLVRDRGQETQYF